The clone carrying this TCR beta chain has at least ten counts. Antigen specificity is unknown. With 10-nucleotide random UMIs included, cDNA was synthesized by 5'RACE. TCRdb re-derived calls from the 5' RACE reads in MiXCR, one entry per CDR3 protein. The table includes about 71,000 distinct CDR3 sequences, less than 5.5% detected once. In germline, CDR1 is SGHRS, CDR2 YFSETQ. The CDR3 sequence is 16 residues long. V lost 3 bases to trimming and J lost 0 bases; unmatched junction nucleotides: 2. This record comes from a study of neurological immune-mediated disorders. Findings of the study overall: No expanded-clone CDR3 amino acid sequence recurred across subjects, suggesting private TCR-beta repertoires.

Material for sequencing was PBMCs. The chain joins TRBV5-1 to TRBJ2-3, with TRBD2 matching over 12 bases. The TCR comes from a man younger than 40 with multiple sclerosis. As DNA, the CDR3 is TGCGCCAGCAGCTCTGGGACTAGCGGGAGCACAGATACGCAGTATTTT. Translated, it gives CASSSGTSGSTDTQYF. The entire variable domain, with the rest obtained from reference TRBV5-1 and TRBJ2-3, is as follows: KAGVTQTPRYLIKTRGQQVTLSCSPISGHRSVSWYQQTPGQGLQFLFEYFSETQRNKGNFPGRFSGRQFSNSRSEMNVSTLELGDSALYLCASSSGTSGSTDTQYFGPGTRLTVL.